This entry features one T cell receptor (beta chain) sequence. This entry belongs to a study of cytomegalovirus exposure and HLA in healthy donors. Primers for the PCR totalled 60 Vbeta and 13 Jbeta. Some clones are missing from TCRdb's copy, which holds only in-frame ones; the method was immunoSEQ multiplex PCR. Of 130,000 to 150,000 clones listed, over 75% were seen once; the top ten hold about 2.2%. The CDR3 covers 15 residues. Trimming took off 6 bases at V and 8 bases at J, with 22 bases between the two ends. In germline, CDR1 is MDHEN, CDR2 SYDVKM. The gene calls are TRBV28 and TRBJ1-2, with D possibly matching TRBD1 (6 bases). Sequenced: PBMCs. The clonotype was recovered from a man aged 25 to 45 in good health and CMV-seronegative. The CDR3 DNA reads as TGTGCCAGCAGACTCCAGAACGGGGGGGCAAAAGGCTACACCTTC. Amino acids: CASRLQNGGAKGYTF.